This paragraph reports one T cell receptor beta chain. As handled by the study authors: Scientists estimated how many nucleated cells there were by amplifying reference gene primers. Assay used: immunoSEQ multiplex PCR; TCRdb lists only in-frame clones, some missing. That table gives V, J and clone size, and the DNA gave D and trimming. This table holds 62,000 or so clones, 75% to 90% found once. The record originates from a study of blood T cell repertoires in COVID-19. In the study overall: PBMCs, B-cell-depleted T cells, or T cells were the source of the cDNA or gDNA that made up the material.

Sequenced sample: peripheral blood. This sequence originates from a man between 50 and 59 years old with acute or convalescent COVID-19.

The CDR3 loop reads CASSPIGGTGNTIYF. The CDR3 nucleotides are TGTGCCAGCAGCCCAATCGGGGGAACTGGAAACACCATATATTTT. V is TRBV11-2 and J is TRBJ1-3; D perhaps matches TRBD1 (5 bases). Germline lookup yields CDR1 SGHAT and CDR2 FQNNGV. CDR3 length: 15 residues. V was shortened by 5 bases and J by 2 bases, with 13 bases between the two germline ends.